This T cell receptor (beta chain) appears in the sequencing data of a study of cytomegalovirus exposure and HLA in healthy donors. Study outcomes and limitations: Earlier findings revealed that most TCR beta V segments proved productive either about 87% or about 30% of the time. It was reported in a later analysis that an Asian-associated ancestry cluster showed fewer N-insertions than the approximately 690-donor mean. Diagnosis of cytomegalovirus status made by the classifier reportedly showed high specificity and sensitivity. An observed cluster of highly shared sequence variants was recorded as a likely sequencing artifact.

With 1 base removed from V and 8 bases from J, the gap between germline ends came to 21 bases. The CDR3 runs to 17 residues. CDR1 is MRHNA and CDR2 is SNTAGT in the germline V gene. Details on this clone: Its antigen is still unknown.

Use of 60 Vbeta and 13 Jbeta primers characterized the PCR. TCRdb keeps only in-frame clones here, not all; method: immunoSEQ multiplex PCR. The profile covers 280,000 or so clones, with around nine tenths appearing a single time and roughly 2.1% taken by the ten largest. The source of this sequence is a woman between 18 and 29 years old in good health and CMV-seronegative. The material sequenced was PBMCs. This sequence joins TRBV6-4 and TRBJ2-1; D uncertain. CDR3 loop: CASSDYLRPPARDEQFF. The CDR3 coding sequence is TGTGCCAGCAGTGACTACTTGCGACCTCCCGCTCGGGATGAGCAGTTCTTC.